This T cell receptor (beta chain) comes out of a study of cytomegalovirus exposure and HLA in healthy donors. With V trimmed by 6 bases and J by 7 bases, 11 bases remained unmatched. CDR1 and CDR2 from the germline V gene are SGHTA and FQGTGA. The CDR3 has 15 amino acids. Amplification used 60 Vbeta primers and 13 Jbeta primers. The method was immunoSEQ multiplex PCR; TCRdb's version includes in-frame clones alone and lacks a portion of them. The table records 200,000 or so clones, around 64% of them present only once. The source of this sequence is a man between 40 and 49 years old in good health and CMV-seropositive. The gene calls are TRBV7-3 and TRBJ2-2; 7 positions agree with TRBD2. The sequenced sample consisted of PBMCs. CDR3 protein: CASSPAGGFYGELFF. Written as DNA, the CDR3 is TGTGCCAGCAGTCCCGCCGGGGGGTTCTACGGGGAGCTGTTTTTT.